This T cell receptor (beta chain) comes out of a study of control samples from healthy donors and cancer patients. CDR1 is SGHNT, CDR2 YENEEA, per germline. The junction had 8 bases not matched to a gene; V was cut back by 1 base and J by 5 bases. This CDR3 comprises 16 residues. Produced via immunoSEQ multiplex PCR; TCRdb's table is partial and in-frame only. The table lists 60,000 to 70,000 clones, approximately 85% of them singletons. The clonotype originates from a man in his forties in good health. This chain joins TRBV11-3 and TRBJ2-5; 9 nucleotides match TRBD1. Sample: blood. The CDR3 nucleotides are TGTGCCAGCAGCTTAGGTGTGACAGGGGGGCGGGAGACCCAGTACTTC. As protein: CASSLGVTGGRETQYF.